These 21 T cell receptor beta chains share one sample of origin, sequenced in a study of T cell repertoires in cytomegalovirus infection. TCRdb reprocessed the reads via MiXCR and lists one record per CDR3 protein. The sample shows some 180,000 distinct CDR3 sequences, more than 9% of them seen only once. The specimen sequenced was PBMCs. These receptors were collected from a human donor in good health (CMV status not recorded). Some clones in this sample may be carry-over from other donors' samples.

In the case of this clonotype: Sequence at one end of the junction differs from germline and may be a read error. This chain uses TRBV5-3 with TRBJ2-1; the match to TRBD1 covers 7 bases. TRBV5-3 is assigned to the ORF class and has an uncertain function. The CDR3 totals 13 residues. The CDR3 spells CASSFAQGFEQFF. CDR3 bases: TGTGCCAGCAGCTTCGCACAGGGGTTTGAGCAGTTCTTC.

In this sample, this clonotype turned up many times. The chain recombines TRBV12-3 or TRBV12-4 with TRBJ2-1; D remains unclear. The CDR3 loop spans 12 amino acids. The V end lost 2 bases, the J end lost 5 bases, and 4 bases lay between the germline ends. This CDR3 reads CASSLFHNEQFF. Written as DNA, the CDR3 is TGTGCCAGCAGTTTATTCCACAATGAGCAGTTCTTC.

The chain uses TRBV28 and TRBJ1-4; D is possibly TRBD1 (6 bases). V was trimmed by 1 base and J by 8 bases, leaving 11 bases between them. CDR1 is MDHEN, CDR2 SYDVKM, per germline. The CDR3 has 14 amino acids. CDR3 sequence reads: CASSLSGELEKLFF. In nucleotides, the CDR3 is TGTGCCAGCAGTTTATCAGGGGAGCTGGAAAAACTGTTTTTT. The entire variable domain, with the rest obtained from reference TRBV28 and TRBJ1-4, is as follows: DVKVTQSSRYLVKRTGEKVFLECVQDMDHENMFWYRQDPGLGLRLIYFSYDVKMKEKGDIPEGYSVSREKKERFSLILESASTNQTSMYLCASSLSGELEKLFFGSGTQLSVL.

This clonotype was detected many times. This chain links TRBV7-2 with TRBJ1-2; D is unclear. Trimming shortened V by 2 bases and J by 0 bases, and 4 bases separated the two germline ends. The CDR3 spans 13 residues. Germline V gene data show CDR1 as SGHTA and CDR2 as FQGNSA. CDR3: CASSLRANYGYTF. CDR3 DNA sequence: TGTGCCAGCAGCTTACGGGCTAACTATGGCTACACCTTC.

This clonotype occurred many times. V is TRBV10-3 and J is TRBJ2-7, with 7 bases matching TRBD1. The V and J ends lost 6 bases and 3 bases, in that order; junction bases with no gene match: 5. Germline CDR1 reads ENHRY; CDR2 reads SYGVKD. This CDR3 contains 13 residues. The CDR3 is CAISSDRDYEQYF. Here the CDR3 DNA reads TGTGCCATCAGCTCCGACAGGGACTACGAGCAGTACTTC.

The rearrangement uses TRBV28 and TRBJ2-7, with 9 bases aligning to TRBD2. The ends lost 2 bases at V and 4 bases at J; junction bases unmatched: 12. In germline, CDR1 is MDHEN, CDR2 SYDVKM. There are 17 residues in the CDR3. The CDR3 sequence: CASSLIRGAGGTYEQYF. As DNA, the CDR3 is TGTGCCAGCAGTTTAATTAGGGGGGCGGGGGGGACGTACGAGCAGTACTTC.

This clonotype was seen ten or more times. The V gene is TRBV19, the J gene TRBJ2-7; 9 bases line up with TRBD2. CDR1 is LNHDA, CDR2 SQIVND, per germline (reference sequence). Trimming at V came to 3 bases and at J to 3 bases, leaving 6 bases not matched to a gene. This CDR3 has 15 amino acids. The CDR3 loop reads CASSISSGVVYEQYF. The CDR3 DNA is TGTGCCAGTAGTATCTCTAGCGGGGTCGTCTACGAGCAGTACTTC.

This clonotype appeared many times. The chain links TRBV7-2 to TRBJ2-3; D is possibly TRBD1 (5 bases). Germline V CDR1 and CDR2: SGHTA, FQGNSA. V lost 2 bases, J lost 2 bases, and 8 bases lay in between. The CDR3 is made up of 14 amino acids. CDR3 in DNA: TGTGCCAGCAGCTTAAGACAGATCACAGATACGCAGTATTTT. Translating gives CASSLRQITDTQYF.

Ten or more counts support this clonotype. The V and J genes are TRBV28 and TRBJ2-7, with TRBD1 as a possible D gene (5 bases). This CDR3 is 17 amino acids long. Germline V lookup: CDR1 MDHEN, CDR2 SYDVKM. Trimming pared 6 bases from V and 0 bases from J, leaving 21 bases between. The CDR3 region has the DNA TGTGCCAGCAGAATCCAACTTAACAGGATAAACTCCTACGAGCAGTACTTC. Protein sequence: CASRIQLNRINSYEQYF.

This clonotype was observed many times. The rearrangement links TRBV7-2 to TRBJ1-5, with D tentatively TRBD1 (5 bases). This CDR3 contains 14 residues. Per the germline V gene, CDR1 is SGHTA and CDR2 is FQGNSA. V was pared by 4 bases and J by 7 bases, with 14 bases between. The CDR3 loop reads CASSSTIRDQPQHF. CDR3 DNA sequence: TGTGCCAGCAGCTCGACAATACGGGACCAGCCCCAGCATTTT.

This clonotype was counted only a few times. J is TRBJ2-1 and V is TRBV28; TRBD2 matches at 7 bases. Germline lookup yields CDR1 MDHEN and CDR2 SYDVKM. V was clipped by 5 bases and J by 7 bases; unmatched bases: 5. CDR3 length: 13 residues. This CDR3 is CASSPHGGNEQFF. The CDR3 coding sequence is TGTGCCAGCAGTCCTCACGGGGGGAATGAGCAGTTCTTC.

This clonotype has ten or more counts. CDR3 DNA sequence: TGTGCCAGCAGTTTAGCGGGAGGGCCTCGGGATGAGCAGTTCTTC. Translation gives CASSLAGGPRDEQFF. This chain connects TRBV12-3 or TRBV12-4 to TRBJ2-1; 7 nucleotides match TRBD2. The J segment lost 8 bases and the V segment lost 0 bases, leaving 7 bases of the junction unmatched. The CDR3 runs 15 residues.

This clonotype was picked up many times. The V and J genes are TRBV7-2 and TRBJ2-5; D ambiguous. The CDR3 extends over 15 amino acids. V lost 1 base and J 5 bases, leaving 14 bases between the germline ends. Germline CDR1 is SGHTA and CDR2 is FQGNSA. The CDR3 sequence: CASSLGGPIGETQYF. The CDR3, as DNA: TGTGCCAGCAGCTTAGGCGGCCCCATCGGGGAGACCCAGTACTTC.

The J gene is TRBJ1-3, the V gene TRBV7-9; D remains ambiguous. Per the germline V gene, CDR1 is SEHNR and CDR2 is FQNEAQ (reference sequence). The CDR3 sequence is 14 residues long. The ends were cut back, 2 bases at V and 2 bases at J, with 7 bases in the middle. CDR3 nucleotides: TGTGCCAGCAGCTTAACTGTCCCTGGAAACACCATATATTTT. Translation: CASSLTVPGNTIYF.

Worth noting for this clonotype: The conserved phenylalanine or tryptophan normally closing the CDR3 is absent here, so this likely arose from a read error. The rearrangement joins TRBV2 to TRBJ2-3; a weak D match, TRBD1 (6 bases). Deletions cut 7 bases from V and 6 bases from J, with 8 bases between. The length of the CDR3 is 11 residues. Germline CDR1 is SNHLY and CDR2 is FYNNEI. The DNA of the CDR3 is TGTGCCAGCACGAGGGGGGATACGCAGTATCTT. It translates to CASTRGDTQYL.

This clonotype was detected many times. CDR3 residues: CASSHRTAGNTEAFF. In DNA, the CDR3 is TGTGCCAGCAGCCACAGGACAGCTGGGAACACTGAAGCTTTCTTT. The chain joins TRBV14 to TRBJ1-1; perhaps TRBD1 as D (6 bases). V lost 3 bases and J lost 1, with 12 bases in between. Germline V gives CDR1 SGHDN, CDR2 FVKESK. The CDR3 sequence is 15 residues long. Using reference TRBV14 and TRBJ1-1 for the parts outside the CDR3, the full variable domain is EAGVTQFPSHSVIEKGQTVTLRCDPISGHDNLYWYRRVMGKEIKFLLHFVKESKQDESGMPNNRFLAERTGGTYSTLKVQPAELEDSGVYFCASSHRTAGNTEAFFGQGTRLTVV.

There are a few counts of this clonotype. The chain carries TRBV7-9 and TRBJ2-1, with D maybe TRBD2 (5 bases). V lost 5 bases to trimming and J lost 2 bases, with 16 bases between them. This CDR3 is built from 16 residues. In germline, CDR1 is SEHNR, CDR2 FQNEAQ (reference sequence). CDR3 DNA sequence: TGTGCCAGCAGCCCCCCCTTGGTAGCGACCTACAATGAGCAGTTCTTC. Translated, it gives CASSPPLVATYNEQFF.

This clonotype was seen a few times. This sequence joins TRBV6-6 and TRBJ1-5; unclear D gene. The CDR3 covers 16 residues. Germline assignment: CDR1 MNHNY and CDR2 SVGAGI (reference sequence). V was clipped by 0 bases and J by 2 bases, with 11 bases between them. CDR3 sequence reads: CASSYSSRQRNQPQHF. The CDR3 DNA sequence: TGTGCCAGCAGTTACTCGTCAAGGCAGCGCAATCAGCCCCAGCATTTT.

This clonotype was detected many times. The V and J genes are TRBV7-2 and TRBJ2-4; possibly TRBD2 for D (6 bases). The length of the CDR3 is 12 residues. Germline V CDR1 and CDR2: SGHTA, FQGNSA. V was cut by 5 bases and J by 10 bases, with 12 bases left in between. CDR3 protein: CASSKEGRIQYF. In DNA, the CDR3 is TGTGCCAGCAGCAAAGAGGGGAGGATTCAGTACTTC.

This clonotype was counted ten times or more. The chain joins TRBV20-1 to TRBJ2-2; D is undetermined. Trimming took off 0 bases at V and 0 bases at J, with 11 bases between the two ends. Germline V CDR1 and CDR2: DFQATT, SNEGSKA (reference sequence). This CDR3 has 16 amino acids. The CDR3 region is CSARDRYGSNTGELFF. CDR3 in DNA: TGCAGTGCTAGAGATCGTTACGGATCGAACACCGGGGAGCTGTTTTTT.

This clonotype showed up many times. The chain joins TRBV7-2 to TRBJ2-5, with 11 bases aligning to TRBD2. The CDR3 covers 15 residues. V lost 5 bases, J lost 1 base, and 3 bases stayed unmatched. Per germline, CDR1 SGHTA and CDR2 FQGNSA. CDR3 sequence (DNA): TGTGCCAGCAGCCCTCTAGCGGGGGGCCAAGAGACCCAGTACTTC. Amino acids: CASSPLAGGQETQYF.